Listed below are T cell receptor beta chains from one sample, sequenced in a study of early T cells in non-severe SARS-CoV-2 infection. Each CDR3 protein gets one entry after TCRdb re-called the 5' RACE reads with MiXCR. The sample includes 35,000 to 45,000 distinct CDR3 sequences, over 4.5% seen only once; the top ten take roughly 27%. Sequenced material: whole blood. All receptors derive from an adult who was a healthcare worker with PCR-confirmed SARS-CoV-2 infection or an uninfected control (not recorded which). Each CDR3 is given with its conserved first and last residue. Each record gives: D gene, clone size, CDR3 length, V gene, J gene, CDR3 DNA, CDR3 protein. D genes are given only for firm matches. Clone size is given for some rows only: seen once, a few or many times, or a class if the clone is expanded.

.	many	13	TRBV3-1	TRBJ2-7	TGTGCCAGCGTAGGTCCTCGATCCTACGAGCAGTACTTC	CASVGPRSYEQYF
.	few	15	TRBV9	TRBJ2-4	TGTGCCAGCAGCGCTACCGGGGCCCTGGTTAACATTCAGTACTTC	CASSATGALVNIQYF
.	many	14	TRBV20-1	TRBJ2-5	TGCAGTGCAGAGAGCGGGTCGTACCAAGAGACCCAGTACTTC	CSAESGSYQETQYF
.	many	19	TRBV28	TRBJ2-6	TGTGCCAGCAGTTTCACTGCCGGGACTGCCTTCTCTGGGGCCAACGTCCTGACTTTC	CASSFTAGTAFSGANVLTF
TRBD1	many	13	TRBV30	TRBJ2-7	TGTGCCTGGAGTCAGGACAGGGACCACGAGCAGTACTTC	CAWSQDRDHEQYF
TRBD1	many	15	TRBV18	TRBJ2-1	TGTGCCAGCTCACCGGGACAGGGGTCCTACAATGAGCAGTTCTTC	CASSPGQGSYNEQFF
TRBD1	many	15	TRBV7-9	TRBJ1-4	TGTGCCAGCAGCCTACCGGGACAGGGCAATGAAAAACTGTTTTTT	CASSLPGQGNEKLFF
TRBD1	many	15	TRBV5-1	TRBJ1-2	TGCGCCAGCAGCTTGGCTGGACAGGTTGCCTATGGCTACACCTTC	CASSLAGQVAYGYTF
.	many	15	TRBV4-3	TRBJ2-5	TGCGCCAGCAGCCAACACCCAGGGACTGGGGAGACCCAGTACTTC	CASSQHPGTGETQYF
TRBD1	many	15	TRBV7-8	TRBJ1-6	TGTGCCAGCAGCCGCGGACAGGCGACCAATTCACCCCTCCACTTT	CASSRGQATNSPLHF
.	many	12	TRBV20-1	TRBJ2-7	TGCAGTGCTCGGGGCTCCCCAAGGGAGCAGTACTTC	CSARGSPREQYF
TRBD2	.	15	TRBV15	TRBJ2-3	TGTGCCACCAGCAGAGATAGCGGGAGGGGAGATACGCAGTATTTT	CATSRDSGRGDTQYF
TRBD1	many	16	TRBV15	TRBJ1-5	TGTGCCACCAGCGGAGGGGGACAGGGGGCGATTCAGCCCCAGCATTTT	CATSGGGQGAIQPQHF
.	few	11	TRBV20-1	TRBJ1-2	TGCAGTGCTAGATTTGAGACCCGGTACACCTTC	CSARFETRYTF
.	few	13	TRBV5-5	TRBJ2-7	TGTGCCAGCAGCCGGACCGATACCTACGAGCAGTACTTC	CASSRTDTYEQYF
.	.	14	TRBV6-2/TRBV6-3	TRBJ2-3	TGTGCCAGCAGCCTTACGGGCCGCACAGATACGCAGTATTTT	CASSLTGRTDTQYF
.	many	13	TRBV15	TRBJ1-2	TGTGCCACCAGCAGGGACGGAAACTATGGCTACACCTTC	CATSRDGNYGYTF
.	few	12	TRBV10-3	TRBJ2-5	TGTGCCATCAGCCAGGCCAAAGAGACCCAGTACTTC	CAISQAKETQYF
TRBD2	.	16	TRBV10-2	TRBJ2-2	TGCGCCAGCAGTGAGTCGGGCGGGAGTGTTCCCGGGGAGCTGTTTTTT	CASSESGGSVPGELFF
.	once	13	TRBV7-3	TRBJ1-1	TGTGCCAGCAGCTTAGACCCGGGGACTGAAGCTTTCTTT	CASSLDPGTEAFF
.	many	13	TRBV30	TRBJ1-2	TGTGCCTGGAGTGTGAAGTATAACTATGGCTACACCTTC	CAWSVKYNYGYTF
.	few	15	TRBV28	TRBJ2-3	TGTGCCAGCAGTTTCAGCGTTGGGGGCGCAGATACGCAGTATTTT	CASSFSVGGADTQYF
.	few	13	TRBV7-2	TRBJ2-7	TGTGCCAGCAGCTCGAGGCGGGCTTACGAGCAGTACTTC	CASSSRRAYEQYF
TRBD1	.	15	TRBV7-3	TRBJ2-2	TGTGCCAGCAGCCCGGGGACAGCGAACACCGGGGAGCTGTTTTTT	CASSPGTANTGELFF
.	.	12	TRBV6-1	TRBJ2-1	TGTGCCAGCCTTTGGGACACCAATGAGCAGTTCTTC	CASLWDTNEQFF
TRBD2	few	14	TRBV6-2/TRBV6-3	TRBJ2-1	TGTGCCAGCGGCACGGGGGGAACTAGCAATGAGCAGTTCTTC	CASGTGGTSNEQFF
.	many	14	TRBV2	TRBJ2-7	TGTGCCAGCAGTACCCGGGACGCGGTTAACGAGCAGTACTTC	CASSTRDAVNEQYF
.	many	8	TRBV7-9	TRBJ2-3	TGTTCGGCAGATACGCAGTATTTT	CSADTQYF